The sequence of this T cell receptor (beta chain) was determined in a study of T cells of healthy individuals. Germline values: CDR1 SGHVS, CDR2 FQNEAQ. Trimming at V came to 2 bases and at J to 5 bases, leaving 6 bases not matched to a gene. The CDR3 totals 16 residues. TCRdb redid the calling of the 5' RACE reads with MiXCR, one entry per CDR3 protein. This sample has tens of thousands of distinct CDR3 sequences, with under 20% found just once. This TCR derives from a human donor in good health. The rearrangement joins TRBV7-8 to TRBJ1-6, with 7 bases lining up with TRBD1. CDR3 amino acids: CASSLSGTANNSPLHF. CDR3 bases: TGTGCCAGCAGCTTATCAGGGACAGCCAATAATTCACCCCTCCACTTT.